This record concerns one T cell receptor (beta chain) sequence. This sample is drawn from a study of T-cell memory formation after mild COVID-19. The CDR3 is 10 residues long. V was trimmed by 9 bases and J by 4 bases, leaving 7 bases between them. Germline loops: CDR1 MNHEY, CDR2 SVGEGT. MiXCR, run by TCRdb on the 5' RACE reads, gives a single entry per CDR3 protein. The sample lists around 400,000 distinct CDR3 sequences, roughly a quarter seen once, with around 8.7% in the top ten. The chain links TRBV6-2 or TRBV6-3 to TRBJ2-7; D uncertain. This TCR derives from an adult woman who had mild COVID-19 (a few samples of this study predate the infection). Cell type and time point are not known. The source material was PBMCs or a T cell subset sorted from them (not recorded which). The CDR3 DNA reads TGTGCCAGTTTAGGTTACGAGCAGTACTTC. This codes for CASLGYEQYF.